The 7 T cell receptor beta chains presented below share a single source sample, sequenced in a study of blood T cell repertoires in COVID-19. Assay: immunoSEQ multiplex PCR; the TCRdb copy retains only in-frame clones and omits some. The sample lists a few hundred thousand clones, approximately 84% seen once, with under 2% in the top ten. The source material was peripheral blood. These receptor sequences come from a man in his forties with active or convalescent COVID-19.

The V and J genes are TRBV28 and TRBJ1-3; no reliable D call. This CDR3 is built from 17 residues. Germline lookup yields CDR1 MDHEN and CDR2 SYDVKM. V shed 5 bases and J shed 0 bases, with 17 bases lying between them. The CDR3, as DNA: TGTGCCAGCAGTCACTTCATGACAAGCAGCTCTGGAAACACCATATATTTT. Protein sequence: CASSHFMTSSSGNTIYF.

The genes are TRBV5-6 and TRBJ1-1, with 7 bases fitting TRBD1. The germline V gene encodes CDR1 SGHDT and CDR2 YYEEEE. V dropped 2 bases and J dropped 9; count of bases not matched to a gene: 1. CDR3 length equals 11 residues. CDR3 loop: CASSLQGKAFF. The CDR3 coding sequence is TGTGCCAGCAGCTTACAGGGGAAAGCTTTCTTT.

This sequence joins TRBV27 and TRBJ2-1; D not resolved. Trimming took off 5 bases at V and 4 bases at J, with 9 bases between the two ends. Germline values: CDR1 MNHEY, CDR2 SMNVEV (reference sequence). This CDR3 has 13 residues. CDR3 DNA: TGTGCCAGCAGTCACGACTTGTACAATGAGCAGTTCTTC. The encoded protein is CASSHDLYNEQFF.

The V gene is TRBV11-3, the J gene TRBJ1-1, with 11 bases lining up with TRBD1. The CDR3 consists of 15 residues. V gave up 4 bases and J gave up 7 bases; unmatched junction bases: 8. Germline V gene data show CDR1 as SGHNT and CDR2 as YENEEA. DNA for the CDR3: TGTGCCAGCAGCTCCGGACAGGGGGCTGAGGATGAAGCTTTCTTT. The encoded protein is CASSSGQGAEDEAFF.

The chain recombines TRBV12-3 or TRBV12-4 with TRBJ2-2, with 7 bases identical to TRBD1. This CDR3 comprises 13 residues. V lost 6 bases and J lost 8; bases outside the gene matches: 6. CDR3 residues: CASSPTGAGELFF. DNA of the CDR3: TGTGCCAGCAGCCCTACAGGGGCAGGGGAGCTGTTTTTT.

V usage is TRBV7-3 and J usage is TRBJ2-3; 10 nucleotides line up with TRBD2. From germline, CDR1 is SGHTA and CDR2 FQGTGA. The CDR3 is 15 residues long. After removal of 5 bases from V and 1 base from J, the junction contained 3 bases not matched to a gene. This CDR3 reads CASSRGTSGTDTQYF. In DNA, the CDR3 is TGTGCCAGCAGCCGAGGGACTAGCGGCACAGATACGCAGTATTTT.

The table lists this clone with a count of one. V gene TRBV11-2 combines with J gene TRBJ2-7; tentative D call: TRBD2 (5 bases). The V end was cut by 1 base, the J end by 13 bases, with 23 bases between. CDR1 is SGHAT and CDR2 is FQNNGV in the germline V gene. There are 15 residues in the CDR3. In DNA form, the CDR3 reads TGTGCCAGCAGCTTAGGTCTGGGAGTCGGGAATCGTTTATACTTC. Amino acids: CASSLGLGVGNRLYF.